The T cell receptor beta chain described here comes from a study of shared clonotypes between healthy human individuals. The study, taken as a whole, reports: For naive CD4 cells, around 5% of clonotypes were shared across a handful of donors.

A remark on this clone: Its target is not known.

Per the original methods: Junction-only sequences without quality scores came from ImmunoSEQ, so filtering differed. Assay: immunoSEQ multiplex PCR; the TCRdb copy retains only in-frame clones and omits some. V, J and clone size reflect that table, while D and trimming were determined from the DNA. The sample holds about 1.5 million clones, about 96% seen once. Germline V gene sequence: CDR1 SGHTA, CDR2 FQGTGA. The CDR3 has 16 amino acids. Trimming shortened V by 5 bases and J by 3 bases, and 18 bases separated the two germline ends. Study donors comprised healthy, HIV-negative adults devoid of recent acute infection or vaccination.

The source of this sequence is a man aged 25-45 years in good health. What was sequenced was naive CD4+ T cells sorted from blood. The subset here: CD45RA+ positively selected. The V gene is TRBV7-3, the J gene TRBJ2-3, with D possibly TRBD1 on 6 matching bases. DNA for the CDR3: TGTGCCAGCAGCCCGACGATAACAGGGCGGACAGATACGCAGTATTTT. It translates to CASSPTITGRTDTQYF.